Following are 31 T cell receptor beta chains from one sample sequenced in a study of blood T cell repertoires in COVID-19 (dated by TCRdb to between 2020 and 2021). Library generation was performed with the immunoSEQ multiplex PCR assay. TCRdb re-hosts the immuneACCESS table, in-frame sequences only. Its copies lack some clones; in the studies checked, an unresolved V gene accounts for under half of them, and the cause for the rest is not known. Here the sample has about 350,000 clones; approximately 89% occur a single time. The ten top clones hold roughly 3.9% of the sample. The sample consisted of peripheral blood. These TCRs come from a woman in her fifties or sixties with COVID-19, enrolled during active disease.

The V call is TRBV2, the J call TRBJ2-1; D may be TRBD1 (5 bases). Germline CDR1 is SNHLY and CDR2 is FYNNEI. The CDR3 is made up of 14 amino acids. Deletions cut 3 bases from V and 7 bases from J, with 13 bases between. The CDR3 is CASSDQGLGNEQFF. Here the CDR3 DNA reads TGTGCCAGCAGTGATCAGGGTTTGGGGAATGAGCAGTTCTTC.

The chain carries TRBV9 and TRBJ1-1, with D uncertain. Trimming shortened V by 0 bases and J by 5 bases, and 17 bases separated the two germline ends. CDR3 length: 16 amino acids. The germline V gene encodes CDR1 SGDLS and CDR2 YYNGEE. DNA for the CDR3: TGTGCCAGCAGCGTAGACAGCAGGCCTGCTCGGACTGAAGCTTTCTTT. This sequence encodes CASSVDSRPARTEAFF. The entire variable domain, with the rest obtained from reference TRBV9 and TRBJ1-1, is as follows: DSGVTQTPKHLITATGQRVTLRCSPRSGDLSVYWYQQSLDQGLQFLIQYYNGEERAKGNILERFSAQQFPDLHSELNLSSLELGDSALYFCASSVDSRPARTEAFFGQGTRLTVV.

The rearrangement uses TRBV19 and TRBJ2-7; 9 bases align to TRBD1. J was trimmed by 6 bases and V by 10 bases; bases with no gene match: 10. The germline V gene has CDR1 LNHDA and CDR2 SQIVND (reference sequence). This CDR3 has 13 amino acids. The CDR3 DNA is TGTGCCACAAGAGGGACAGGGTCGGTCGAGCAGTACTTC. Translated: CATRGTGSVEQYF.

This chain connects TRBV27 to TRBJ1-1; D call uncertain. Per the germline V gene, CDR1 is MNHEY and CDR2 is SMNVEV (reference sequence). Trimming shortened V by 7 bases and J by 2 bases, and 11 bases separated the two germline ends. This CDR3 is built from 13 residues. CDR3 residues: CASMVPGNTEAFF. Written as DNA, the CDR3 is TGTGCCAGCATGGTTCCAGGAAACACTGAAGCTTTCTTT.

CDR3 sequence (DNA): TGCGCCAGCAGCACAAGGACAGGGGATGAGCAGTTCTTC. Translating it yields CASSTRTGDEQFF. This chain joins TRBV4-1 and TRBJ2-1; 9 bases map to TRBD1. J was trimmed by 8 bases and V by 5 bases; bases with no gene match: 4. CDR1 and CDR2 from the germline V gene are MGHRA and YSYEKL. This CDR3 comprises 13 residues.

J is TRBJ2-2 and V is TRBV19, with D possibly matching TRBD1 (6 bases). Germline V gene data show CDR1 as LNHDA and CDR2 as SQIVND (reference sequence). The CDR3 is 17 amino acids. The V end was cut by 9 bases, the J end by 5 bases, with 25 bases between. The CDR3: CASALPPAGVRTGELFF. The CDR3 bases are TGTGCCAGCGCCCTCCCCCCCGCAGGGGTTAGGACCGGGGAGCTGTTTTTT.

CDR3 nucleotides: TGCGCCAGCAGCTTGGCCGAGTCTAGCACCGGGGAGCTGTTTTTT. It specifies CASSLAESSTGELFF. J is TRBJ2-2 and V is TRBV5-1; D ambiguous. Germline V gene data show CDR1 as SGHRS and CDR2 as YFSETQ. The CDR3 has 15 amino acids. Trimming took 0 bases from V and 4 from J, leaving 10 bases between them.

This chain links TRBV27 with TRBJ2-1, with D tentatively TRBD2 (6 bases). V lost 5 bases, J lost 4 bases, and 21 bases lay in between. CDR3 length equals 17 residues. From germline, CDR1 is MNHEY and CDR2 SMNVEV (reference sequence). The CDR3, as DNA: TGTGCCAGCAGTCAACGGAGGGGCGCGGTGACGTACAATGAGCAGTTCTTC. Translating it yields CASSQRRGAVTYNEQFF.

The chain links TRBV19 to TRBJ1-2; possibly TRBD1 for D (6 bases). Looked up from germline, CDR1 is LNHDA and CDR2 is SQIVND (reference sequence). Trimming took 7 bases from V and 4 from J, leaving 13 bases between them. This CDR3 comprises 13 residues. The CDR3 loop reads CASTPDRIYGYTF. The CDR3 DNA sequence: TGTGCCAGTACCCCCGACAGGATCTATGGCTACACCTTC.

The rearrangement joins TRBV4-1 to TRBJ1-2; 7 bases align to TRBD1. J gave up 4 bases and V 2 bases, and 19 bases lay outside the gene matches. Germline V gene sequence: CDR1 MGHRA, CDR2 YSYEKL. The CDR3 sequence is 19 residues long. CDR3 loop: CASSQPRLGGGINRYGYTF. In DNA form, the CDR3 reads TGCGCCAGCAGCCAACCCAGGTTAGGGGGCGGAATCAACCGCTATGGCTACACCTTC.

This clone was counted once. J is TRBJ2-2 and V is TRBV9; D possibly corresponds to TRBD2 (5 bases). In germline, CDR1 is SGDLS, CDR2 YYNGEE. V was shortened by 0 bases and J by 4 bases, with 16 bases between the two germline ends. This CDR3 is 17 amino acids long. The CDR3 bases are TGTGCCAGCAGCGTAGAGTCGGTAGCGACGATCACCGGGGAGCTGTTTTTT. The encoded protein is CASSVESVATITGELFF.

This chain joins TRBV19 and TRBJ1-3; D gene uncertain. This CDR3 comprises 15 residues. From germline, CDR1 is LNHDA and CDR2 SQIVND (reference sequence). V lost 7 bases and J 1 base, leaving 14 bases between the germline ends. CDR3 nucleotide sequence: TGTGCCAGTAATCAAGGACGGGGATCTGGAAACACCATATATTTT. This codes for CASNQGRGSGNTIYF.

This chain uses TRBV10-3 with TRBJ1-2; a weak D match, TRBD1 (6 bases). Germline assignment: CDR1 ENHRY and CDR2 SYGVKD. The CDR3 length is 17 residues. Trimming took off 3 bases at V and 6 bases at J, with 23 bases between the two ends. CDR3 region: CAISDFLTGQVLDGYTF. The DNA of the CDR3 is TGTGCCATCAGTGATTTCCTGACAGGTCAAGTATTAGATGGCTACACCTTC.

CDR3 protein: CASNYLAGSYNEQFF. CDR3 DNA: TGCGCCAGCAACTACCTAGCGGGGTCCTACAATGAGCAGTTCTTC. The chain has TRBV5-1 and TRBJ2-1, with TRBD2 matching over 9 bases. The CDR3 consists of 15 residues. CDR1 is SGHRS and CDR2 is YFSETQ in the germline V gene. V shed 6 bases and J 1 base; nucleotides not matched to a gene: 5.

The chain combines TRBV7-6 with TRBJ2-1, with TRBD2 matching over 8 bases. The ends lost 0 bases at V and 9 bases at J; junction bases unmatched: 7. Germline CDR1 reads SGHVS; CDR2 reads FNYEAQ. This CDR3 comprises 15 residues. Here the CDR3 DNA reads TGTGCCAGCAGCTTAGCGGCGGGGGGACCGGGTGAGCAGTTCTTC. Translating it yields CASSLAAGGPGEQFF.

This clone was seen only once. The sample contains more than one DNA sequence encoding this CDR3. The chain carries TRBV30 and TRBJ1-1; unclear D gene. Germline V gene lookup returns CDR1 GTSNPN and CDR2 SVGIG (reference sequence). The CDR3 is made up of 13 amino acids. Trimming removed 2 bases from V and 0 bases from J, with 7 bases in between. As DNA, the CDR3 is TGTGCCTGGAGTTGGCAACTGAACACTGAAGCTTTCTTT. Translated, it gives CAWSWQLNTEAFF.

V usage is TRBV9 and J usage is TRBJ1-3, with a tentative D call TRBD1 (6 bases). Germline CDR1 reads SGDLS; CDR2 reads YYNGEE. The CDR3 totals 16 residues. The ends were cut back, 5 bases at V and 0 bases at J, with 15 bases in the middle. In nucleotides, the CDR3 is TGTGCCAGCAGTCGGGGGGCCCTCAGCTCTGGAAACACCATATATTTT. It is translated as CASSRGALSSGNTIYF.

V gene TRBV5-4 combines with J gene TRBJ2-3; possibly TRBD1 for D (6 bases). This CDR3 region has 13 residues. V was clipped by 5 bases and J by 6 bases, with 13 bases between them. CDR1 SGHNT and CDR2 YYREEE come from the germline V gene (reference sequence). CDR3 region: CASRDQTGDTQYF. In DNA, the CDR3 is TGTGCCAGCAGAGACCAGACAGGTGATACGCAGTATTTT.

This chain links TRBV5-1 with TRBJ1-1; D might be TRBD1 (6 bases). Looked up from germline, CDR1 is SGHRS and CDR2 is YFSETQ. Trimming cost V 5 bases and J 0 bases, with 14 bases left between them. The CDR3 runs 15 residues. CDR3 coding DNA: TGCGCCAGCAGTCTCCCCCGGACAGTGAACACTGAAGCTTTCTTT. It is translated as CASSLPRTVNTEAFF.

The V call is TRBV10-2, the J call TRBJ2-3; 14 bases are shared with TRBD2. V dropped 11 bases and J dropped 1; count of bases not matched to a gene: 8. The CDR3 totals 16 residues. Germline V gene data show CDR1 as WSHSY and CDR2 as SAAADI. CDR3 sequence (DNA): TGCGCCGCGAGAGGGGGACTAGCGGGGGGCACAGATACGCAGTATTTT. This encodes CAARGGLAGGTDTQYF.

The rearrangement joins TRBV7-9 to TRBJ1-1; the match to TRBD1 covers 7 bases. The CDR3 runs 14 residues. CDR1 and CDR2 (germline): SEHNR, FQNEAQ (reference sequence). The trim removed 6 bases at V and 3 bases at J, leaving 7 bases unmatched. DNA of the CDR3: TGTGCCAGCAGTCGACAGGGTGAGGACACTGAAGCTTTCTTT. It specifies CASSRQGEDTEAFF. The full variable domain, rest sourced from reference TRBV7-9 and TRBJ1-1, is DTGVSQNPRHKITKRGQNVTFRCDPISEHNRLYWYRQTLGQGPEFLTYFQNEAQLEKSRLLSDRFSAERPKGSFSTLEIQRTEQGDSAMYLCASSRQGEDTEAFFGQGTRLTVV.

The chain joins TRBV5-1 to TRBJ2-2; the match to TRBD2 covers 11 bases. Germline V gene lookup returns CDR1 SGHRS and CDR2 YFSETQ. V was pared by 0 bases and J by 4 bases, with 11 bases of the junction left unmatched. The CDR3 is 19 residues long. The DNA of the CDR3 is TGCGCCAGCAGCTTGGAATCTACTAGCGGGGGATCTCGCACCGGGGAGCTGTTTTTT. Translated: CASSLESTSGGSRTGELFF.

The rearrangement joins TRBV21-1 to TRBJ1-1; the table gives TRBD1 as D, unverified against the DNA. TRBV21-1 is tagged as a pseudogene. This CDR3 region has 19 residues. In DNA, the CDR3 is TGTGCCAGCAGCGAGACCCATGTCGGGACAGTAGAGTGGGACACTGAAGCTTTCTTT. It is translated as CASSETHVGTVEWDTEAFF.

The rearrangement links TRBV5-1 to TRBJ2-7; the match to TRBD2 covers 10 bases. The CDR3 sequence is 14 residues long. Trimming at V came to 5 bases and at J to 2 bases, leaving 4 bases not matched to a gene. Germline V gene sequence: CDR1 SGHRS, CDR2 YFSETQ. The CDR3 DNA follows: TGCGCCAGCAGGGAACTAGCGGGGACCTACGAGCAGTACTTC. This sequence encodes CASRELAGTYEQYF.

This chain uses TRBV27 with TRBJ2-7, with D unclear. Germline V gene lookup returns CDR1 MNHEY and CDR2 SMNVEV (reference sequence). CDR3 length: 11 residues. Between the trimmed V and J ends, which lost 3 bases and 7 bases, there was a span of 7 bases. The CDR3 coding sequence is TGTGCCAGCAGTTTCTCCTTGGAGCAGTACTTC. Residues: CASSFSLEQYF.

This sequence joins TRBV5-1 and TRBJ1-2, with 8 bases that match TRBD1. This CDR3 spans 15 amino acids. Germline CDR1 and CDR2: SGHRS and YFSETQ. V was pared by 2 bases and J by 3 bases, with 6 bases of the junction left unmatched. The CDR3 protein is CASSLETGDYYGYTF. CDR3 DNA sequence: TGCGCCAGCAGCTTAGAGACAGGGGATTACTATGGCTACACCTTC.

The J gene is TRBJ2-5, the V gene TRBV7-2, with 7 bases fitting TRBD1. V trimming: 7 bases; J trimming: 0 bases; junction bases outside the gene matches: 11. Germline CDR1 and CDR2: SGHTA and FQGNSA. The CDR3 spans 16 residues. The CDR3, as DNA: TGTGCCAGCACCCCCGGGCAGGGGGTATACCAAGAGACCCAGTACTTC. Protein sequence: CASTPGQGVYQETQYF.

This clone was seen a single time. V and J are TRBV5-1 and TRBJ2-1; TRBD2 aligns across 15 bases. Germline V lookup: CDR1 SGHRS, CDR2 YFSETQ. The J segment lost 7 bases and the V segment lost 5 bases, leaving 1 base of the junction unmatched. The CDR3 loop spans 14 amino acids. The CDR3 sequence: CASRGTSGGNEQFF. CDR3 DNA: TGCGCCAGCAGAGGGACTAGCGGGGGGAATGAGCAGTTCTTC.

The chain recombines TRBV2 with TRBJ1-5; TRBD1 aligns across 8 bases. The CDR3 runs 13 residues. V lost 4 bases, J lost 5 bases, and 1 base stayed unmatched. The germline V gene encodes CDR1 SNHLY and CDR2 FYNNEI. The CDR3 spells CASSGDRYQPQHF. The CDR3 region has the DNA TGTGCCAGCAGTGGGGACAGGTATCAGCCCCAGCATTTT.

The rearrangement links TRBV28 to TRBJ1-2, with 9 bases aligning to TRBD1. Germline CDR1 and CDR2: MDHEN and SYDVKM. J lost 9 bases, V lost 9 bases, and 8 bases had no gene match. CDR3 length: 12 amino acids. CDR3 DNA sequence: TGTGCCAGAGGGGACAGGGTACGGAGCTACACCTTC. This translates into CARGDRVRSYTF.

CDR3 coding DNA: TGTGCCAGCAGTTCTGCCGGGACAGGGGTTCGTACTGAAGCTTTCTTT. Its translation: CASSSAGTGVRTEAFF. This chain connects TRBV6-6 to TRBJ1-1; 10 nucleotides match TRBD1. V shed 4 bases, J shed 5 bases, and the junction held 10 bases outside the gene matches. The CDR3 contains 16 residues. Germline assignment: CDR1 MNHNY and CDR2 SVGAGI (reference sequence).